The text below deals with one T cell receptor beta chain. Its antigen is not known. This sample stems from a study of cytomegalovirus exposure and HLA in healthy donors. General observations from the study: The investigators catalogued about 170 TCR beta chains as cytomegalovirus-associated.

PCR primers comprised 60 Vbeta and 13 Jbeta primers. As handled by the study authors: It was a later analysis that counted roughly 79 million unique TCR beta chains, of which approximately 11 million were shared. Some clones are missing from TCRdb's copy, which holds only in-frame ones; the method was immunoSEQ multiplex PCR. That table furnishes V, J and clone size, whereas the DNA furnished D and trimming. In the table there are approximately 110,000 clones, approximately 76% of which are singletons. The germline gives CDR1 SGHDT, CDR2 YYEEEE. V lost 2 bases to trimming and J lost 8 bases, with 11 bases between them. This CDR3 spans 13 amino acids.

The clonotype was recovered from a man aged 35-49 years in good health and CMV-seronegative. Material for sequencing was PBMCs. The chain couples TRBV5-6 to TRBJ2-1; the D gene is possibly TRBD2 (5 bases). This CDR3 is CASSFGMSDEQFF. Written as DNA, the CDR3 is TGTGCCAGCAGCTTCGGGATGAGCGATGAGCAGTTCTTC.